The 26 T cell receptor beta chains reported below all come from one sample, sequenced in a study of blood T cell repertoires in COVID-19. Measured with immunoSEQ multiplex PCR; TCRdb has only the in-frame clones, and not every one. The sample records 200,000 to 250,000 clones, around 90% being singletons. The sequenced sample was PBMCs or T cells enriched from blood (not recorded which). These receptors were collected from a woman between 18 and 29 years old who had recovered from COVID-19.

Here the CDR3 reads CASSEEVASSYNEQFF. CDR3 nucleotides: TGCGCCAGCAGTGAGGAGGTAGCGAGCTCCTACAATGAGCAGTTCTTC. The chain links TRBV10-1 to TRBJ2-1, with a weak D call TRBD2 (5 bases). V was clipped by 2 bases and J by 0 bases, with 11 bases between them. The CDR3 runs to 16 residues. The germline V gene has CDR1 WNHNN and CDR2 SYGVQD (reference sequence).

V gene TRBV7-9 combines with J gene TRBJ2-1, with 10 bases identical to TRBD2. The CDR3 totals 19 residues. Per germline, CDR1 SEHNR and CDR2 FQNEAQ (reference sequence). V shed 5 bases and J 0 bases; nucleotides not matched to a gene: 13. CDR3 coding DNA: TGTGCCAGCAGCCCCCGGGTAGCGGGAGGACTCGGCTCCTACAATGAGCAGTTCTTC. This encodes CASSPRVAGGLGSYNEQFF.

The chain combines TRBV29-1 with TRBJ2-1; a possible D gene is TRBD1 (5 bases). Germline V gene sequence: CDR1 SQVTM, CDR2 ANQGSEA. Trimming removed 6 bases from V and 5 bases from J, with 14 bases in between. This CDR3 is built from 13 residues. As DNA, the CDR3 is TGCAGCGTGGCACAGGATGGGGACAATGAGCAGTTCTTC. Translated: CSVAQDGDNEQFF.

CDR3 sequence reads: CASSPLSGEDTGELFF. The CDR3 DNA is TGTGCCAGCTCACCACTTTCGGGAGAAGACACCGGGGAGCTGTTTTTT. The rearrangement uses TRBV18 and TRBJ2-2, with TRBD2 as a possible D gene (6 bases). The V gene lost 1 base and the J gene lost 3 bases, with 12 bases spanning the gap. Germline V gene sequence: CDR1 KGHSH, CDR2 LQKENI. CDR3 size: 16 residues.

The chain is built from TRBV7-2 and TRBJ1-4; the D gene is possibly TRBD1 (5 bases). V lost 7 bases and J 4 bases, leaving 19 bases between the germline ends. The length of the CDR3 is 16 residues. Germline CDR1 SGHTA, CDR2 FQGNSA. This chain's CDR3 is CASTPHRAGINEKLFF. The CDR3 DNA is TGTGCCAGCACGCCCCATCGGGCAGGGATTAATGAAAAACTGTTTTTT.

The chain is built from TRBV9 and TRBJ1-2; no clear D. Trimming left V 3 bases short and J 6 bases short, with 9 bases between. CDR1 SGDLS and CDR2 YYNGEE come from the germline V gene. The CDR3 extends over 12 amino acids. The CDR3 sequence: CASSASGHGYTF. The CDR3 DNA reads as TGTGCCAGCAGCGCGAGCGGGCATGGCTACACCTTC.

CDR3 region: CASSGRGGRGPGELFF. The CDR3 DNA reads TGCGCCAGCAGCGGCCGAGGGGGCCGCGGGCCCGGGGAGCTGTTTTTT. V is TRBV5-1 and J is TRBJ2-2; TRBD1 matches 7 bases. This CDR3 comprises 16 residues. Per the germline V gene, CDR1 is SGHRS and CDR2 is YFSETQ. V trimming: 4 bases; J trimming: 6 bases; junction bases outside the gene matches: 12.

V usage is TRBV18 and J usage is TRBJ1-2, with 9 bases that match TRBD1. The junction had 5 bases not matched to a gene; V was cut back by 5 bases and J by 4 bases. Germline CDR1 is KGHSH and CDR2 is LQKENI. The CDR3 has 14 amino acids. CDR3 DNA sequence: TGTGCCAGCTCATCGGGACAGGGATCCTATGGCTACACCTTC. Encoded protein: CASSSGQGSYGYTF. The full variable domain, with the rest looked up from reference TRBV18 and TRBJ1-2, is NAGVMQNPRHLVRRRGQEARLRCSPMKGHSHVYWYRQLPEEGLKFMVYLQKENIIDESGMPKERFSAEFPKEGPSILRIQQVVRGDSAAYFCASSSGQGSYGYTFGSGTRLTVV.

The genes are TRBV7-3 and TRBJ1-1, with D tentatively TRBD1 (6 bases). CDR3 size: 13 residues. V lost 2 bases, J lost 8 bases, and 12 bases lay in between. Per germline, CDR1 SGHTA and CDR2 FQGTGA. The CDR3 sequence is CASSLERGTEAFF. CDR3 bases: TGTGCCAGCAGCTTAGAAAGGGGGACAGAAGCTTTCTTT. The full variable domain, rest sourced from reference TRBV7-3 and TRBJ1-1, is GAGVSQTPSNKVTEKGKYVELRCDPISGHTALYWYRQSLGQGPEFLIYFQGTGAADDSGLPNDRFFAVRPEGSVSTLKIQRTERGDSAVYLCASSLERGTEAFFGQGTRLTVV.

The V gene is TRBV18, the J gene TRBJ1-1, with 8 bases fitting TRBD1. This CDR3 is 17 amino acids long. V shed 3 bases and J 1 base; nucleotides not matched to a gene: 10. Germline CDR1 is KGHSH and CDR2 is LQKENI. CDR3 loop: CASSPRQGRGANTEAFF. The CDR3 coding sequence is TGTGCCAGCTCACCCCGACAGGGGAGAGGCGCGAACACTGAAGCTTTCTTT.

The chain carries TRBV5-1 and TRBJ2-1; TRBD2 matches 7 bases. Unmatched junction bases numbered 12, after V lost 4 bases and J lost 5 bases. The CDR3 is 16 amino acids. The germline V gene has CDR1 SGHRS and CDR2 YFSETQ. The CDR3 protein is CASSPYPGGLNNEQFF. The CDR3 DNA reads as TGCGCCAGCAGCCCCTATCCCGGGGGGTTAAACAATGAGCAGTTCTTC.

The chain joins TRBV3-1 (or the pseudogene TRBV3-2) to TRBJ1-2, with D tentatively TRBD1 (5 bases). CDR3 length equals 15 residues. Germline CDR1 is LGHDT and CDR2 is YNNKEL (reference sequence). V dropped 1 base and J dropped 3 bases, with 12 bases sitting between them. The CDR3 protein is CASSQGWGVDYGYTF. CDR3 bases: TGTGCCAGCAGCCAAGGGTGGGGGGTTGACTATGGCTACACCTTC.

The V gene is TRBV6-6, the J gene TRBJ1-6; TRBD1 is a possible D gene (5 bases). The CDR3 loop spans 12 amino acids. Germline lookup yields CDR1 MNHNY and CDR2 SVGAGI (reference sequence). Trimming cost V 2 bases and J 14 bases, with 10 bases left between them. The CDR3 region has the DNA TGTGCCAGCAGTTACGAACCGGGGGCCCTCCACTTT. This translates into CASSYEPGALHF.

J is TRBJ2-2 and V is TRBV28, with 8 bases lining up with TRBD1. Trimming at V came to 5 bases and at J to 4 bases, leaving 24 bases not matched to a gene. This CDR3 has 21 amino acids. Germline V gives CDR1 MDHEN, CDR2 SYDVKM. CDR3 coding DNA: TGTGCCAGCAGTGGGACGGACAGGGCAAGGACAGAACTAAGTCCCACCGGGGAGCTGTTTTTT. It is translated as CASSGTDRARTELSPTGELFF.

The CDR3 DNA follows: TGTGCCAGCAGCGTGACAGGGGGCATAAACACCGGGGAGCTGTTTTTT. Translation gives CASSVTGGINTGELFF. The genes are TRBV7-2 and TRBJ2-2, with TRBD1 matching over 10 bases. V lost 5 bases and J lost 2; bases outside the gene matches: 5. The CDR3 covers 16 residues. The germline CDR1 and CDR2 sequences are SGHTA and FQGNSA.

The chain recombines TRBV10-3 with TRBJ2-1, with 8 bases aligning to TRBD2. V dropped 6 bases and J dropped 1; count of bases not matched to a gene: 8. This CDR3 contains 16 residues. Germline V lookup: CDR1 ENHRY, CDR2 SYGVKD. The CDR3 nucleotides are TGTGCCATCAGCGCACGCGGGGGGTCGTCCTACAATGAGCAGTTCTTC. It is translated as CAISARGGSSYNEQFF.

The J gene is TRBJ2-2, the V gene TRBV7-3; 7 nucleotides match TRBD2. The CDR3 sequence is 13 residues long. The V and J ends lost 4 bases and 5 bases, in that order; junction bases with no gene match: 1. CDR1 SGHTA and CDR2 FQGTGA come from the germline V gene. The CDR3 coding sequence is TGTGCCAGCAGCTCCGGGGGGACCGGGGAGCTGTTTTTT. It codes for CASSSGGTGELFF.

The DNA for the CDR3 is TGTGCCAGCAGCTCAGGTTCAGTCTATGGCTACACCTTC. Protein: CASSSGSVYGYTF. V usage is TRBV5-4 and J usage is TRBJ1-2; D gene uncertain. V was clipped by 3 bases and J by 4 bases, with 10 bases between them. Per the germline V gene, CDR1 is SGHNT and CDR2 is YYREEE (reference sequence). The CDR3 consists of 13 residues.

As concerns this clone: A much larger clone differs from this one at a single base, so this may be a read error. The rearrangement uses TRBV5-4 and TRBJ2-3; D ambiguous. The germline V gene encodes CDR1 SGHNT and CDR2 YYREEE (reference sequence). With 4 bases removed from V and 3 bases from J, the gap between germline ends came to 3 bases. The CDR3 totals 11 residues. CDR3 nucleotides: TGTGCCAGCAGCCTAACAGATACGCAGTATTTT. Translating gives CASSLTDTQYF.

The chain is built from TRBV11-2 and TRBJ2-7, with a possible D match to TRBD2 (7 bases). CDR1 SGHAT and CDR2 FQNNGV come from the germline V gene. CDR3 length equals 15 residues. Trimming took 5 bases from V and 4 from J, leaving 18 bases between them. In DNA, the CDR3 is TGTGCCAGCAGCCCCGTCGGGGGGCTGGTTTACGAGCAGTACTTC. Its translation: CASSPVGGLVYEQYF.

The V call is TRBV5-1, the J call TRBJ1-4; 7 bases align to TRBD1. The trim removed 0 bases at V and 7 bases at J, leaving 9 bases unmatched. Germline V CDR1 and CDR2: SGHRS, YFSETQ. This CDR3 spans 16 amino acids. CDR3 residues: CASSLGIDREVEKLFF. CDR3 sequence (DNA): TGCGCCAGCAGCTTGGGAATTGACAGGGAGGTTGAAAAACTGTTTTTT.

This clone appeared once. V usage is TRBV19 and J usage is TRBJ1-2, with 12 bases aligning to TRBD1. V shed 6 bases, J shed 2 bases, and the junction held 13 bases outside the gene matches. The CDR3 covers 18 residues. CDR1 is LNHDA, CDR2 SQIVND, per germline (reference sequence). In DNA, the CDR3 is TGTGCCAGTAGCAGGGACAGGGGGCGGGTTCTTATGAACTATGGCTACACCTTC. This sequence encodes CASSRDRGRVLMNYGYTF.

This clone appeared once. The chain couples TRBV7-8 to TRBJ2-7, with D possibly being TRBD1 (6 bases). The V end was cut by 2 bases, the J end by 6 bases, with 11 bases between. This CDR3 is built from 13 residues. The germline gives CDR1 SGHVS, CDR2 FQNEAQ. CDR3 sequence (DNA): TGTGCCAGCAGCTTAAACAGGGTGGGCGAGCAGTACTTC. Translating it yields CASSLNRVGEQYF.

The CDR3 is CASSESTGVNEQFF. CDR3 bases: TGTGCCAGCTCAGAATCTACAGGGGTCAATGAGCAGTTCTTC. This chain links TRBV18 with TRBJ2-1, with TRBD1 matching 7 bases. V lost 5 bases to trimming and J lost 6 bases; unmatched junction nucleotides: 7. Germline V gene sequence: CDR1 KGHSH, CDR2 LQKENI. This CDR3 spans 14 amino acids. Variable domain in full (rest from reference TRBV18 and TRBJ2-1): NAGVMQNPRHLVRRRGQEARLRCSPMKGHSHVYWYRQLPEEGLKFMVYLQKENIIDESGMPKERFSAEFPKEGPSILRIQQVVRGDSAAYFCASSESTGVNEQFFGPGTRLTVL.

As DNA, the CDR3 is TGTGCCAGCAGCCATCACAGGGCCTTCTCTGGAAACACCATATATTTT. It specifies CASSHHRAFSGNTIYF. This chain links TRBV3-1 (or the pseudogene TRBV3-2) with TRBJ1-3; TRBD1 is a possible D gene (6 bases). Between the trimmed V and J ends, which lost 3 bases and 0 bases, there was a span of 12 bases. CDR3 size: 16 residues. The germline V gene encodes CDR1 LGHDT and CDR2 YNNKEL (reference sequence).

The rearrangement joins TRBV19 to TRBJ1-2; 9 nucleotides line up with TRBD1. J gave up 1 base and V 3 bases, and 9 bases lay outside the gene matches. CDR1 is LNHDA, CDR2 SQIVND, per germline (reference sequence). The CDR3 covers 17 residues. The CDR3 reads CASSIFTGGPHNYGYTF. For the CDR3, the DNA is TGTGCCAGTAGTATCTTCACAGGGGGCCCCCATAACTATGGCTACACCTTC.